This T cell receptor beta chain was profiled in a study of CD8+ T cells in alopecia areata. Treatment denoted: oral pan-JAK inhibitor, 5-10 mg twice daily. RNA was isolated and reverse transcribed to cDNA, the sequencing template. The protocol was immunoSEQ multiplex PCR, while the TCRdb copy is restricted to in-frame clones and leaves out a portion. The data contain around 150,000 clones, 60% of them singletons. This TCR came from a human donor with alopecia areata. Sequencing was performed on CD4+ T cells sorted from blood, taken at week 24, from a patient treated with tofacitinib.

The CDR3 spells CAWSISFGNQPQHF. The CDR3 nucleotides read TGTGCCTGGAGTATCTCTTTTGGCAATCAGCCCCAGCATTTT. The chain employs TRBV30 and TRBJ1-5, with unresolved D. Trimming took off 2 bases at V and 2 bases at J, with 10 bases between the two ends. Germline CDR1 and CDR2: GTSNPN and SVGIG (reference sequence). The CDR3 consists of 14 residues.